The 2 T cell receptor beta chains presented below share a single source sample, sequenced in a study of T cells after yellow fever vaccination. TCRdb reprocessed the 5' RACE reads via MiXCR and lists one record per CDR3 protein. The repertoire holds 600,000 to 750,000 distinct CDR3 sequences, with about 12% as singletons. The sequencing used PBMCs, collected on the day of the yellow fever booster vaccination. Receptor source: a man aged 25-45 years who received the YFV17D yellow fever vaccine.

The sample holds a few counts of this clonotype. This chain links TRBV6-5 with TRBJ2-3, with 15 bases aligning to TRBD2. This CDR3 is built from 18 residues. V gave up 0 bases and J gave up 1 base; unmatched junction bases: 2. Looked up from germline, CDR1 is MNHEY and CDR2 is SVGAGI. The CDR3 bases are TGTGCCAGCAGTTACTCCCGGACTAGCGGGAGGGGCACAGATACGCAGTATTTT. This sequence encodes CASSYSRTSGRGTDTQYF.

This clonotype has at least ten counts. This chain uses TRBV18 with TRBJ1-1; D gene unclear. The ends were cut back, 3 bases at V and 0 bases at J, with 5 bases in the middle. CDR3 length: 13 amino acids. Looked up from germline, CDR1 is KGHSH and CDR2 is LQKENI. The CDR3 coding sequence is TGTGCCAGCTCACCTCTCTTGAACACTGAAGCTTTCTTT. Encoded protein: CASSPLLNTEAFF.